This T cell receptor beta chain was observed in a study of blood T cell repertoires in COVID-19. Whole-study context: Sites in the United States, Italy and Spain provided acute and convalescent COVID-19 samples. T cells, B-cell-depleted T cells, or PBMCs provided the cDNA or gDNA that served as material.

CDR1 LNHDA and CDR2 SQIVND come from the germline V gene (reference sequence). V lost 3 bases and J lost 5, with 14 bases in between. The CDR3 runs to 15 residues. In the authors' methods: Estimates of nucleated cell counts were drawn from the amplification of reference gene primers. The data were produced by immunoSEQ multiplex PCR, yet TCRdb's version contains in-frame clones alone and is incomplete. V, J and clone size are those of that table, while D and trimming were read from the DNA. The top ten clones hold approximately 5% of a sample with more than 120,000 clones, around 84% of them seen once.

The specimen sequenced was peripheral blood. This clonotype was obtained from a human donor in a cohort sampled during active COVID-19. V and J are TRBV19 and TRBJ1-5; possibly TRBD1 for D (6 bases). CDR3 sequence reads: CASSMLQGLYQPQHF. The DNA for the CDR3 is TGTGCCAGTAGTATGTTACAGGGTCTCTATCAGCCCCAGCATTTT.